Included here is one TCR beta chain sequence, with context. Antigen unknown. In the same sample, other DNA sequences code for this CDR3. In germline, CDR1 is SQVTM, CDR2 ANQGSEA. The length of the CDR3 is 11 residues. The V gene lost 0 bases and the J gene lost 8 bases, with 4 bases spanning the gap. Sequencing used immunoSEQ multiplex PCR; TCRdb keeps in-frame clones, though not all of them. The sample consists of millions of clones, 80% to 95% of them appearing once. The record originates from a study of shared clonotypes between healthy human individuals. Study-level findings and limits: Estimated richness values were generally larger in naive subsets than in memory subsets.

The TCR was taken from a young man in good health. Some clones in this sample may be carry-over from other donors' samples. Sequenced: naive CD4+ T cells from PBMCs. Subset indicated: CD45RA+ positively selected. V usage is TRBV29-1 and J usage is TRBJ1-4, with D unresolved. The CDR3, as DNA: TGCAGCGTTGAAGATGGGGAAAAACTGTTTTTT. The encoded protein is CSVEDGEKLFF.